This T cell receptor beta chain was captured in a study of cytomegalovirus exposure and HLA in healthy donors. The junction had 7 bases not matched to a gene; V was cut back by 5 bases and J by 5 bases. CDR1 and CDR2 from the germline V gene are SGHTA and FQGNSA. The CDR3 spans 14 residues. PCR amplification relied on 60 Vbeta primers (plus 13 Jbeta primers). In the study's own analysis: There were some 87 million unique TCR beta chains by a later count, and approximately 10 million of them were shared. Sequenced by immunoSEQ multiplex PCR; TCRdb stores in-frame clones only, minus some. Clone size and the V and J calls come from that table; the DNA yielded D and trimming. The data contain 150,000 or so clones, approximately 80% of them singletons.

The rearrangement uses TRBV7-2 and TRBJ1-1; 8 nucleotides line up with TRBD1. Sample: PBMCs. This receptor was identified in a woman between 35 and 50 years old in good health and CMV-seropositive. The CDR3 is CASSTDRGRTEAFF. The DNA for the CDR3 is TGTGCCAGCAGCACTGACAGGGGCAGAACTGAAGCTTTCTTT.